This record covers a single T cell receptor beta chain. This clone was detected only once. It has no known antigen specificity. No quality values exist for individual bases; no much larger clone is one base distant. For CDR1 and CDR2, the germline V gene lists MNHEY and SVGAGI. The junction shows trimming of 2 bases on V and 4 bases on J, plus 9 bases between the germline ends. Reading from cysteine to phenylalanine, the CDR3 counts 14 amino acids. Of the read, only the CDR3 DNA is kept; its 42 bases are in frame from base 1. This specimen belongs to a study of T cell responses to AZD1222 COVID-19 vaccine (dated by TCRdb to the early 2020s). Broadly, across the study: A total of approximately 240 trial participants underwent TCR sequencing, of whom nearly 210 had received two doses of AZD1222 and about 25 had received two doses of the MenACWY control vaccine. Enrollment into the trials was organized by age into subgroups of 18-55, 56-69 and 70-plus years, and those subgroups contained roughly 150, 30 and 60 TCR-sequenced participants, respectively.

Study-wide findings and limitations: Conclusions about previously exposed vaccinees were limited because only six AZD1222 recipients were SARS-CoV-2 seropositive at baseline. The whole spike protein was spanned by vaccine-associated CD4 TCRs, and dominant responses were seen in regions 160-218 and 743-854. After two AZD1222 doses, spike-specific TCR breadth and depth were significantly higher than at day 0 and than in MenACWY recipients. Participants were mostly white British and included more females than males, and it was suggested by the authors that clonal diversity may have been underestimated. In the small 56-69-year group, the increase in depth fell short of significance, most likely because of low power. Because no day 14 peak-response samples were available, repertoires were characterized only after the peak T cell response. Nearly half of unique spike-specific TCRs reportedly recognized epitopes outside regions mutated in the B.1.351 and B.1.1.7 variants.

The CDR3 regions of human TCRbeta chains were subjected to immunosequencing. As for the original processing: TCRs in the repertoires were matched against a reference library of SARS-CoV-2-specific TCRs that had been generated with the MIRA antigen-specificity platform. Breadth meant the fraction of unique TCRs that were SARS-CoV-2-associated, whereas depth meant the fraction of total T cells that were SARS-CoV-2-associated. Using the MIRA data, each spike-specific TCR was mapped to the spike region that the TCR reacts to and placed in a CD4 or CD8 class. Log10-transformed breadth and depth values were compared by one-way ANOVA with Sidak's multiple comparisons tests. TCRdb holds this immuneACCESS table with in-frame rearrangements only. Some clones are missing; in checked studies, unresolved V genes explain under half, and the rest has no known cause. V, J and clone size reflect that table, while D and trimming were determined from the DNA. The sample table contains 140,000 to 150,000 clones; only one count was recorded for about 89% of them. The ten largest make up approximately 8% of the sample.

In the paper's terms, the time point label means: about 28 days (+/-7) after the second vaccine dose. Per the publication, the treatment or condition label means: meningococcal conjugate vaccine given as trial control. Vaccinee samples came from UK trials COV001 and COV002, including a single-blind randomized controlled phase 2/3 trial of AZD1222 (ChAdOx1 nCoV-19) in healthy adults. For TCRbeta chain sequencing, PBMC samples from trial participants were taken at day 0 and at day 28 after the second dose. This sequence uses TRBV6-5 and TRBJ1-5, with no confidently assigned D gene. The receptor comes from an adult who received the MenACWY meningococcal vaccine as a control. The sample here was peripheral blood, taken 28 days after the second dose of the MenACWY control vaccine. The base sequence is TGTGCCAGCAGTTACGCAGTGACAAATCAGCCCCAGCATTTT. This is translated as CASSYAVTNQPQHF.